A selection of T cell receptor beta chains follows, all from one sample in a study of blood T cell repertoires in COVID-19. Generated by immunoSEQ multiplex PCR, the TCRdb table keeps only in-frame clones and is missing some. The sample lists under 70,000 clones; approximately 90% were seen once. The sequenced sample consisted of peripheral blood. The receptors were sampled from a human donor with active COVID-19. The donor label of this sample is uncertain. Each CDR3 is given with its conserved first and last residue. The order of the fields is clone size, CDR3 length, D gene, V gene, J gene, CDR3 protein, CDR3 DNA. The D gene is left open where the match is weak. Expanded clones get a size class; other rows say once, few or many, or leave the size out.

abundance: -; len: 14; d_gene: -; v_gene: TRBV18; j_gene: TRBJ2-7; CDR3aa: CASSPRQGTYEQYF; CDR3nt: TGTGCCAGCTCACCGAGGCAGGGGACCTACGAGCAGTACTTC
abundance: -; len: 13; d_gene: TRBD1; v_gene: TRBV5-1; j_gene: TRBJ1-4; CDR3aa: CASSGGTAGKLFF; CDR3nt: TGCGCCAGCAGCGGGGGGACAGCCGGAAAACTGTTTTTT
abundance: -; len: 12; d_gene: TRBD1; v_gene: TRBV29-1; j_gene: TRBJ1-1; CDR3aa: CSVGSGGTEAFF; CDR3nt: TGCAGCGTTGGGTCAGGGGGCACTGAAGCTTTCTTT
abundance: -; len: 13; d_gene: -; v_gene: TRBV19; j_gene: TRBJ1-2; CDR3aa: CASSIERYYGYTF; CDR3nt: TGTGCCAGTAGTATAGAGCGGTACTATGGCTACACCTTC
abundance: medium-sized; len: 16; d_gene: TRBD1; v_gene: TRBV7-3; j_gene: TRBJ2-4; CDR3aa: CASSETGGRAKNIQYF; CDR3nt: TGTGCCAGCAGCGAAACAGGGGGCCGGGCCAAAAACATTCAGTACTTC
abundance: -; len: 14; d_gene: -; v_gene: TRBV6-2/TRBV6-3; j_gene: TRBJ2-2; CDR3aa: CASSYPGLIGELFF; CDR3nt: TGTGCCAGCAGTTACCCAGGTTTGATCGGGGAGCTGTTTTTT
abundance: -; len: 16; d_gene: TRBD1; v_gene: TRBV4-2; j_gene: TRBJ1-6; CDR3aa: CASSPGQGAANSPLHF; CDR3nt: TGTGCCAGCAGCCCCGGACAGGGGGCGGCAAATTCACCCCTCCACTTT
abundance: -; len: 14; d_gene: TRBD1; v_gene: TRBV11-1; j_gene: TRBJ2-7; CDR3aa: CASSSGTGIYEQYF; CDR3nt: TGTGCCAGCAGCTCGGGGACAGGGATCTACGAGCAGTACTTC
abundance: -; len: 16; d_gene: TRBD1; v_gene: TRBV27; j_gene: TRBJ1-4; CDR3aa: CASSDRGPTGGEKLFF; CDR3nt: TGTGCCAGCAGTGACAGGGGCCCGACGGGAGGTGAAAAACTGTTTTTT
abundance: -; len: 14; d_gene: TRBD1; v_gene: TRBV27; j_gene: TRBJ2-7; CDR3aa: CASSPRDSGYEQYF; CDR3nt: TGTGCCAGCAGCCCCAGGGACAGCGGCTACGAGCAGTACTTC
abundance: -; len: 15; d_gene: -; v_gene: TRBV19; j_gene: TRBJ1-4; CDR3aa: CASSRLGGTNEKLFF; CDR3nt: TGTGCCAGTAGCCGCCTCGGGGGTACTAATGAAAAACTGTTTTTT
abundance: -; len: 16; d_gene: TRBD1; v_gene: TRBV9; j_gene: TRBJ1-2; CDR3aa: CASSGYRGRSGDGYTF; CDR3nt: TGTGCCAGCAGCGGATACAGGGGGCGCAGCGGGGATGGCTACACCTTC
abundance: -; len: 14; d_gene: TRBD1; v_gene: TRBV19; j_gene: TRBJ2-7; CDR3aa: CASSPGTGAYEQYF; CDR3nt: TGTGCCAGTAGTCCCGGGACAGGGGCCTACGAGCAGTACTTC
abundance: -; len: 16; d_gene: TRBD2; v_gene: TRBV11-2; j_gene: TRBJ2-7; CDR3aa: CASSARLAGGPPEQYF; CDR3nt: TGTGCCAGCAGCGCCAGACTAGCGGGAGGTCCTCCCGAGCAGTACTTC
abundance: -; len: 13; d_gene: -; v_gene: TRBV2; j_gene: TRBJ1-3; CDR3aa: CASSAVSGNTIYF; CDR3nt: TGTGCCAGCAGTGCAGTCTCTGGAAACACCATATATTTT
abundance: -; len: 14; d_gene: TRBD2; v_gene: TRBV28; j_gene: TRBJ2-2; CDR3aa: CASSFAGDTGELFF; CDR3nt: TGTGCCAGCAGTTTTGCGGGAGACACCGGGGAGCTGTTTTTT
abundance: -; len: 17; d_gene: TRBD1; v_gene: TRBV7-9; j_gene: TRBJ1-1; CDR3aa: CASSLGTTGDLNTEAFF; CDR3nt: TGTGCCAGCAGCTTAGGAACGACAGGGGACCTGAACACTGAAGCTTTCTTT
abundance: -; len: 14; d_gene: -; v_gene: TRBV5-6; j_gene: TRBJ1-1; CDR3aa: CASSFWGRNTEAFF; CDR3nt: TGTGCCAGCAGCTTTTGGGGCCGGAACACTGAAGCTTTCTTT
abundance: once; len: 15; d_gene: -; v_gene: TRBV15; j_gene: TRBJ2-5; CDR3aa: CATSRNRGFGETQYF; CDR3nt: TGTGCCACCAGCAGAAATAGGGGGTTTGGGGAGACCCAGTACTTC
abundance: -; len: 15; d_gene: -; v_gene: TRBV15; j_gene: TRBJ2-5; CDR3aa: CATSRDPTGRETQYF; CDR3nt: TGTGCCACCAGCAGAGATCCGACCGGCAGGGAGACCCAGTACTTC